Listed below are T cell receptor beta chains from one sample, sequenced in a study of blood T cell repertoires in COVID-19. Using immunoSEQ multiplex PCR, the repertoire was profiled, and TCRdb retains in-frame clones only, with some absent. The sample records more than 200,000 clones, 86% being singletons. Sequencing was carried out using PBMCs or T cells enriched from blood (not recorded which). These TCRs come from a man aged 40-50 years who had recovered from COVID-19. Each CDR3 is given with its conserved first and last residue. D genes are given only for firm matches. Clone size is given for some rows only: seen once, a few or many times, or a class if the clone is expanded.

d_gene	j_gene	abundance	v_gene	CDR3nt	CDR3aa
TRBD1	TRBJ2-6	NA	TRBV19	TGTGCCAGTAGCGCGACAGGGCAGGGTGGGGCCAACGTCCTGACTTTC	CASSATGQGGANVLTF
NA	TRBJ1-1	once	TRBV5-1	TGCGCCAGCAGCTTATTACAATCGAACACTGAAGCTTTCTTT	CASSLLQSNTEAFF
NA	TRBJ1-1	NA	TRBV18	TGTGCCAGCTCACCCACAGGGTCGGACACTGAAGCTTTCTTT	CASSPTGSDTEAFF
NA	TRBJ2-1	NA	TRBV28	TGTGCCAGCAGTTCGCGGGATTTTAACCGGGGGTTCTTC	CASSSRDFNRGFF
NA	TRBJ1-1	NA	TRBV23-1	TGCGCCAGCAGAAACAGGGATAACACTGAAGCTTTCTTT	CASRNRDNTEAFF
NA	TRBJ1-2	few	TRBV10-3	TGTGCCATCAGTGAGTCGTCCCTGGCTCGGGGGACCTATGGCTACACCTTC	CAISESSLARGTYGYTF
NA	TRBJ1-1	NA	TRBV11-3	TGTGCCAGCAGCTTAATCGTTTTGGGCATAGGGAACACTGAAGCTTTCTTT	CASSLIVLGIGNTEAFF
NA	TRBJ2-1	NA	TRBV14	TGTGCCAGCAGCCCAACAGACCCTAATGAGCAGTTCTTC	CASSPTDPNEQFF
NA	TRBJ1-2	NA	TRBV19	TGTGCCAGTAGTAGACAGGATAACTATGGCTACACCTTC	CASSRQDNYGYTF
TRBD1	TRBJ2-2	few	TRBV6-5	TGTGCCAGCAGAACCGGGACAGCCACCGGGGAGCTGTTTTTT	CASRTGTATGELFF